The following is a T cell receptor (beta chain) sequence with its context. As yet, its antigen is unknown. The data were obtained in a study of tumor-infiltrating lymphocytes in glioblastoma multiforme. The CDR3 totals 14 residues. Trimming took off 3 bases at V and 5 bases at J, with 13 bases between the two ends. Germline V gene data show CDR1 as SGHDT and CDR2 as YYEEEE. Study findings and constraints: Just one glioblastoma patient contributed to the TCR-mutation comparison. Functional subtype sorting of these T cells was not performed. Clone frequencies may be distorted by unequal TCR transcripts per cell.

TCRB libraries came from RNA via three nested multiplex PCR rounds. TCRdb re-called the multiplex PCR reads through MiXCR, storing one row per CDR3 protein. The data show just under 9,500 distinct CDR3 sequences, around two thirds seen once. The receptor comes from a male donor with glioblastoma. The gene calls are TRBV5-6 and TRBJ2-3; no definite D call. The specimen sequenced was brain tumor tissue. The CDR3 DNA follows: TGTGCCAGCAGCTCCTTGACCGGTAAAGATACGCAGTATTTT. This translates into CASSSLTGKDTQYF. Combining the CDR3 with reference TRBV5-6 and TRBJ2-3 gives the whole variable domain DAGVTQSPTHLIKTRGQQVTLRCSPKSGHDTVSWYQQALGQGPQFIFQYYEEEERQRGNFPDRFSGHQFPNYSSELNVNALLLGDSALYLCASSSLTGKDTQYFGPGTRLTVL.